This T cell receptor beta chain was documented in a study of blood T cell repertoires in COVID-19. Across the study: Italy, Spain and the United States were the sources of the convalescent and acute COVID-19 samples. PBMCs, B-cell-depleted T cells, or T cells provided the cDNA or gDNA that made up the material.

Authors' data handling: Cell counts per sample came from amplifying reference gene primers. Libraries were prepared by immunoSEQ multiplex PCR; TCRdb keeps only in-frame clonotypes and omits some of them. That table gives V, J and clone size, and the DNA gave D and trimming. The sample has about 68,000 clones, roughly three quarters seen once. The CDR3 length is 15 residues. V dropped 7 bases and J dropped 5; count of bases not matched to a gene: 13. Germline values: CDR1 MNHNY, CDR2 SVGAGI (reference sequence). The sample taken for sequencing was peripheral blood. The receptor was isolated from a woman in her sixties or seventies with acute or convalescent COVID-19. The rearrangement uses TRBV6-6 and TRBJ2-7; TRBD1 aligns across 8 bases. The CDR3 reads CASTKADRASHEQYF. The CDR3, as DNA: TGTGCCAGCACCAAGGCGGACAGGGCTTCCCACGAGCAGTACTTC.